The clone carrying this TCR beta chain was seen a few times. The data stem from a study of blood T cell repertoires in COVID-19. In assigning cohorts, the study relied on participant-reported clinical history. The germline gives CDR1 SGHKS, CDR2 YYEKEE (reference sequence). The CDR3 consists of 14 residues. V dropped 6 bases and J dropped 1; count of bases not matched to a gene: 6. Produced via immunoSEQ multiplex PCR; TCRdb's table is partial and in-frame only. The sample consists of about 160,000 clones, 80% to 85% of them appearing once. The chain uses TRBV5-5 and TRBJ2-7, with TRBD1 matching over 8 bases. The source material was PBMCs or T cells enriched from blood (not recorded which). The TCR comes from a woman aged 45-60 years who had recovered from COVID-19. CDR3 sequence: CASTRDRLSYEQYF. CDR3 sequence (DNA): TGTGCCAGCACCCGGGACAGGCTGTCCTACGAGCAGTACTTC.